A selection of T cell receptor beta chains follows, all from one sample in a study of blood T cell repertoires in COVID-19. Profiled with immunoSEQ multiplex PCR; TCRdb holds only in-frame clones, not every one. The repertoire includes roughly 340,000 clones, 75% to 90% of them detected once, and over 0.95% sits in the top ten. The sequenced sample was PBMCs or T cells enriched from blood (not recorded which). Receptor source: a man younger than 35 who had recovered from COVID-19. Each CDR3 is given with its conserved first and last residue. Each record gives: J gene, D gene, clone size, V gene, CDR3 protein, CDR3 DNA. D genes are given only for firm matches. Size tells how often a clone was seen (once, few, many) or the class of an expanded clone, and some rows leave it out.

>TRBJ2-3|-|-|TRBV5-1
CASSLDTGSADTQYF
TGCGCCAGCAGCTTGGACACGGGTAGCGCAGATACGCAGTATTTT
>TRBJ2-1|TRBD2|-|TRBV27
CASSLQSGRGGNEQFF
TGTGCCAGCAGTCTCCAGAGCGGGAGAGGGGGCAATGAGCAGTTCTTC
>TRBJ1-3|-|-|TRBV3-1/TRBV3-2
CASSQDFQGGNTIYF
TGTGCCAGCAGCCAAGATTTTCAGGGTGGAAACACCATATATTTT
>TRBJ2-2|TRBD1|once|TRBV5-4
CASSWGTGGNTGELFF
TGTGCCAGCAGCTGGGGGACAGGGGGAAACACCGGGGAGCTGTTTTTT
>TRBJ2-2|-|once|TRBV7-7
CASSPSVSRAVGGELFF
TGTGCCAGCAGCCCGAGCGTGAGCAGGGCGGTTGGCGGGGAGCTGTTTTTT
>TRBJ2-1|TRBD2|once|TRBV6-5
CASEGTTGDEQFF
TGTGCCAGCGAGGGGACTACTGGGGATGAGCAGTTCTTC
>TRBJ2-5|TRBD1|-|TRBV29-1
CSVRQGAFDAETQYF
TGCAGCGTTCGGCAGGGGGCGTTCGATGCAGAGACCCAGTACTTC
>TRBJ1-1|-|-|TRBV6-5
CASSYLGEGTEAFF
TGTGCCAGCAGTTATTTGGGGGAGGGCACTGAAGCTTTCTTT
>TRBJ2-7|-|-|TRBV5-5
CASSLAAGAYEQYF
TGTGCCAGCAGCTTGGCGGCAGGGGCCTACGAGCAGTACTTC
>TRBJ2-5|TRBD2|-|TRBV3-1/TRBV3-2
CASSQDTLAGGTQYF
TGTGCCAGCAGCCAAGATACACTAGCGGGGGGGACCCAGTACTTC
>TRBJ1-1|-|once|TRBV5-1
CASSLMLGVGQLNTEAFF
TGCGCCAGCAGCTTGATGCTCGGAGTAGGACAGCTGAACACTGAAGCTTTCTTT
>TRBJ2-7|-|-|TRBV11-2
CASSLDRNSWSSYEQYF
TGTGCCAGCAGCTTAGATCGCAACTCATGGAGCTCCTACGAGCAGTACTTC
>TRBJ2-7|-|-|TRBV10-3
CAISGDTYEQYF
TGTGCCATCAGTGGGGACACCTACGAGCAGTACTTC
>TRBJ2-5|TRBD2|-|TRBV29-1
CSVETSGALVSQYF
TGCAGCGTTGAGACTAGCGGGGCCCTTGTGAGCCAGTACTTC
>TRBJ2-1|-|-|TRBV7-2
CASSLRLTRGHEQFF
TGTGCCAGCAGCTTACGGTTGACTAGGGGACATGAGCAGTTCTTC
>TRBJ1-5|TRBD1|once|TRBV4-1
CASSQSIGQGQPQHF
TGCGCCAGCAGCCAATCCATCGGACAGGGTCAGCCCCAGCATTTT
>TRBJ1-1|TRBD1|-|TRBV3-1/TRBV3-2
CASSLQGDTEAFF
TGTGCCAGCAGTCTCCAGGGGGACACTGAAGCTTTCTTT
>TRBJ1-5|TRBD1|-|TRBV6-2/TRBV6-3
CASSYSRDRGYSNQPQHF
TGTGCCAGCAGTTACTCCCGGGACAGGGGTTATAGCAATCAGCCCCAGCATTTT